This TCR beta chain was sequenced for a study of blood T cell repertoires in COVID-19. This CDR3 comprises 15 residues. V lost 0 bases and J lost 6; bases outside the gene matches: 4. CDR1 and CDR2 (germline): SGDLS, YYNGEE. Sequencing used immunoSEQ multiplex PCR; TCRdb keeps in-frame clones, though not all of them. The sample has about 100,000 clones; roughly 75% are singletons. Sequenced: peripheral blood. The chain employs TRBV9 and TRBJ2-1; TRBD1 agrees at 9 bases. The sequence was collected from a man in his fifties or sixties who had recovered from COVID-19. CDR3 region: CASSVDDRGTNEQFF. The CDR3 nucleotides are TGTGCCAGCAGCGTAGACGACAGGGGGACCAATGAGCAGTTCTTC.